Sequencing of this T cell receptor beta chain was carried out in a study of T cell responses to AZD1222 COVID-19 vaccine. Background on the study: Combined were second doses at about 4 or about 12 weeks.

Overall study results and limits: Vaccine-related CD4 TCRs covered spike, predominating at 160-218 and 743-854. Per reports, nearly half of all spike-specific TCRs target regions that are unmutated in variants. Most donors were white British and more were female, and clonal diversity was possibly underestimated.

About this clone itself: Its antigen is still unknown.

Germline loops: CDR1 MNHEY, CDR2 SVGAGI. This CDR3 comprises 16 residues. Trimming took off 2 bases at V and 3 bases at J, with 17 bases between the two ends. Here immunoSEQ multiplex PCR was the method, and the copy in TCRdb shows in-frame clones only, minus some. The table has about 130,000 clones, roughly 90% seen once. The sample in question was peripheral blood, obtained on day 0 of AZD1222 vaccination. The chain carries TRBV6-5 and TRBJ2-7; no clear D. The receptor comes from an adult in good health. CDR3 sequence: CASSYQLSETVYEQYF. The CDR3 nucleotides read TGTGCCAGCAGTTACCAACTCTCGGAAACCGTCTACGAGCAGTACTTC.